This passage covers 5 T cell receptor beta chains from one sample sequenced in a study of blood T cell repertoires in COVID-19 (TCRdb year 2020). Libraries were prepared through the immunoSEQ multiplex PCR assay. The immuneACCESS repertoire file appears here via TCRdb, limited to in-frame rearrangements. These files lack a portion of the clones; in checked studies, under half of the deficit traces to unresolved V genes, and the cause of the others is not known. Across this sample there are approximately 150,000 clones, with almost 85% seen only once. Approximately 2.6% of the sample is in the top ten clones. The sample taken for sequencing was peripheral blood. The origin of the receptors is a woman over 75 with COVID-19, enrolled during active disease.

The count of this clone is one. V and J are TRBV4-1 and TRBJ1-6; D not certain. The CDR3 extends over 18 amino acids. V was cut by 0 bases and J by 0 bases, with 12 bases left in between. CDR1 and CDR2 from the germline V gene are MGHRA and YSYEKL. The CDR3 here is CASSQEVAESSYNSPLHF. In nucleotides, the CDR3 is TGCGCCAGCAGCCAAGAAGTGGCAGAAAGCTCCTATAATTCACCCCTCCACTTT.

The chain links TRBV19 to TRBJ1-6; D unclear. Germline-derived CDR1 and CDR2 are LNHDA and SQIVND (reference sequence). The CDR3 has 13 amino acids. V was clipped by 2 bases and J by 10 bases, with 9 bases between them. The CDR3 coding sequence is TGTGCCAGTAGTATACGGGGAGACTCACCCCTCCACTTT. The encoded protein is CASSIRGDSPLHF.

The chain combines TRBV6-2 or TRBV6-3 with TRBJ2-2; 11 bases are a match to TRBD1. The trim removed 5 bases at V and 7 bases at J, leaving 6 bases unmatched. The CDR3 contains 15 residues. Germline V gives CDR1 MNHEY, CDR2 SVGEGT. CDR3 residues: CASSRTGGAFGELFF. As DNA, the CDR3 is TGTGCCAGCAGTCGGACAGGGGGCGCGTTCGGGGAGCTGTTTTTT.

The CDR3 nucleotides read TGCGCCAGCAGTCCGCAGGATGTACGCACAGATACGCAGTATTTT. It encodes CASSPQDVRTDTQYF. This chain connects TRBV5-1 to TRBJ2-3; D remains ambiguous. Trimming took 5 bases from V and 1 from J, leaving 14 bases between them. The germline V gene encodes CDR1 SGHRS and CDR2 YFSETQ. This CDR3 comprises 15 residues.

J is TRBJ2-3 and V is TRBV19, with 10 bases aligning to TRBD1. This CDR3 has 14 amino acids. CDR1 and CDR2 (germline): LNHDA, SQIVND (reference sequence). V lost 6 bases, J lost 2 bases, and 2 bases stayed unmatched. CDR3 amino acids: CASRGTGVTDTQYF. The CDR3 nucleotides read TGTGCCAGTAGGGGGACAGGGGTCACAGATACGCAGTATTTT.